This TCR beta chain was obtained from a study of blood T cell repertoires in COVID-19. Study-wide context: Specimens from acute and convalescent COVID-19 originated in the United States, Italy and Spain. T cells, B-cell-depleted T cells, or PBMCs provided the cDNA or gDNA that served as material.

Per the original methods: Estimated nucleated cell counts came from reference gene primer amplification. Some clones are missing from TCRdb's copy, which holds only in-frame ones; the method was immunoSEQ multiplex PCR. The V and J calls and clone size are taken from that table; D and trimming were inferred from the DNA. The sample has a few hundred thousand clones; 70% to 90% are singletons. Per the germline V gene, CDR1 is SGHTA and CDR2 is FQGTGA. The V and J ends lost 2 bases and 2 bases respectively, with 12 bases between them. The CDR3 has 15 amino acids. Those enrolled in Seattle joined during active infection and were followed longitudinally afterward.

The sequenced material came from peripheral blood. This sequence originates from a woman in her twenties or thirties with COVID-19, enrolled during active disease. The chain has TRBV7-3 and TRBJ1-2; D not resolved. Here the CDR3 DNA reads TGTGCCAGCAGCTTAGGCCGCCAGTCCAACTATGGCTACACCTTC. Its protein product is CASSLGRQSNYGYTF.